Below, 6 T cell receptor beta chains from the same sample are listed, as sequenced in a study of T cells in Graves' hyperthyroidism and ophthalmopathy. Regions amplified from RNA transcripts were the TCR beta CDR3 regions. TCR CDR3 underwent first-round RT-PCR with the HTBI primer set. A single record per CDR3 protein comes from TCRdb applying MiXCR to the multiplex PCR reads. This sample has 75,000 to 100,000 distinct CDR3 sequences; about half occur once, and the top ten carry roughly 26%. Sequencing was carried out using blood. Every receptor here comes from a middle-aged woman with Graves' hyperthyroidism.

The J gene is TRBJ2-7, the V gene TRBV6-2 or TRBV6-3; D may be TRBD2 (5 bases). Looked up from germline, CDR1 is MNHEY and CDR2 is SVGEGT. This CDR3 spans 13 amino acids. In nucleotides, the CDR3 is TGTGCTAGGTTGACCAGCGGAGTCTACGAGCAGTACTTC. It specifies CARLTSGVYEQYF.

This clonotype occurred many times. The J gene is TRBJ2-3, the V gene TRBV5-6; possible D gene TRBD2, 5 bases. The CDR3 runs to 12 residues. CDR1 and CDR2 from the germline V gene are SGHDT and YYEEEE. Trimming left V 4 bases short and J 5 bases short, with 8 bases between. The CDR3 loop is CASSVREDTQYF. CDR3 nucleotides: TGTGCCAGCAGCGTCCGGGAAGATACGCAGTATTTT.

Many counts were recorded for this clonotype. The chain combines TRBV2 with TRBJ1-2; D call uncertain. Trimming left V 3 bases short and J 0 bases short, with 11 bases between. The germline gives CDR1 SNHLY, CDR2 FYNNEI. The CDR3 covers 15 residues. CDR3 loop: CASSDRAVANYGYTF. The CDR3 DNA follows: TGTGCCAGCAGTGATCGGGCAGTAGCTAACTATGGCTACACCTTC.

This clonotype came up many times. The gene calls are TRBV6-4 and TRBJ2-2; D gene unclear. CDR1 and CDR2 (germline): MRHNA, SNTAGT. With 3 bases removed from V and 6 bases from J, the gap between germline ends came to 8 bases. The CDR3 runs 13 residues. CDR3 protein: CASSEVASGELFF. CDR3 nucleotides: TGTGCCAGCAGTGAAGTTGCGTCCGGGGAGCTGTTTTTT.

As for this clonotype: A read error is likely, as this CDR3 ends without the conserved phenylalanine or tryptophan. This chain connects TRBV7-8 to TRBJ2-7, with TRBD2 as a possible D gene (6 bases). Per germline, CDR1 SGHVS and CDR2 FQNEAQ. Deletions cut 1 base from V and 10 bases from J, with 8 bases between. The CDR3 is 11 residues long. The DNA for the CDR3 is TGTGCCAGCAGCTTAGGGGCGGGACAGTACTAC. Protein sequence: CASSLGAGQYY.

This rearrangement joins TRBV7-9 to TRBJ2-5, with 8 bases that match TRBD1. V lost 8 bases to trimming and J lost 4 bases; unmatched junction nucleotides: 3. Germline V gives CDR1 SEHNR, CDR2 FQNEAQ (reference sequence). The CDR3 runs to 12 residues. CDR3 sequence (DNA): TGTGCCAGCCCTCAGGGGGCAGAGACCCAGTACTTC. Translation: CASPQGAETQYF.